The next 14 T cell receptor beta chains were all read from a single sample in a study of OX40 agonist ivuxolimab in advanced cancers. The method was immunoSEQ multiplex PCR; TCRdb's version includes in-frame clones alone and lacks a portion of them. The table lists about 110,000 clones, 91% of them singletons. The sample in question was CD4+ or CD8+ T cells sorted from blood, obtained in a trial of the OX40 agonist ivuxolimab. These receptors were taken from an adult with an advanced solid tumor such as melanoma, head and neck, liver or kidney cancer.

The rearrangement links TRBV4-3 to TRBJ2-2; D remains unclear. This CDR3 comprises 16 residues. Germline V gene sequence: CDR1 LGHNA, CDR2 YSLEER. The V end was cut by 0 bases, the J end by 0 bases, with 8 bases between. The CDR3 sequence: CASSQDRASNTGELFF. In nucleotides, the CDR3 is TGCGCCAGCAGCCAAGATCGAGCGTCGAACACCGGGGAGCTGTTTTTT.

The rearrangement links TRBV18 to TRBJ2-7; 10 bases are a match to TRBD2. The CDR3 has 15 amino acids. CDR1 KGHSH and CDR2 LQKENI come from the germline V gene. Unmatched junction bases numbered 6, after V lost 6 bases and J lost 1 base. The CDR3 DNA reads as TGTGCCAGCTCGCGACTAGCGGGCGTGTCCTACGAGCAGTACTTC. Protein sequence: CASSRLAGVSYEQYF. The full variable domain, completed using reference TRBV18 and TRBJ2-7, is NAGVMQNPRHLVRRRGQEARLRCSPMKGHSHVYWYRQLPEEGLKFMVYLQKENIIDESGMPKERFSAEFPKEGPSILRIQQVVRGDSAAYFCASSRLAGVSYEQYFGPGTRLTVT.

Here the CDR3 DNA reads TGTGCCAGCAGTAGAACAGGGGGCCTCACTGAAGCTTTCTTT. The encoded protein is CASSRTGGLTEAFF. The chain recombines TRBV28 with TRBJ1-1; 9 bases map to TRBD1. V trimming: 5 bases; J trimming: 4 bases; junction bases outside the gene matches: 5. Germline V gene data show CDR1 as MDHEN and CDR2 as SYDVKM. The CDR3 length is 14 residues. Looking up the rest from reference TRBV28 and TRBJ1-1 gives the full variable domain: DVKVTQSSRYLVKRTGEKVFLECVQDMDHENMFWYRQDPGLGLRLIYFSYDVKMKEKGDIPEGYSVSREKKERFSLILESASTNQTSMYLCASSRTGGLTEAFFGQGTRLTVV.

This chain uses TRBV7-2 with TRBJ1-1; D unresolved. From germline, CDR1 is SGHTA and CDR2 FQGNSA. Trimming left V 5 bases short and J 0 bases short, with 10 bases between. CDR3 length: 14 residues. DNA for the CDR3: TGTGCCAGCAGCCCCGGGCACCTGAACACTGAAGCTTTCTTT. It yields the protein CASSPGHLNTEAFF. The variable domain in full, with the rest retrieved from reference TRBV7-2 and TRBJ1-1, is GAGVSQSPSNKVTEKGKDVELRCDPISGHTALYWYRQSLGQGLEFLIYFQGNSAPDKSGLPSDRFSAERTGGSVSTLTIQRTQQEDSAVYLCASSPGHLNTEAFFGQGTRLTVV.

V and J are TRBV27 and TRBJ2-3; 8 bases agree with TRBD2. V lost 7 bases to trimming and J lost 7 bases; unmatched junction nucleotides: 13. Per germline, CDR1 MNHEY and CDR2 SMNVEV (reference sequence). The CDR3 totals 15 residues. The CDR3 sequence is CASTRLSGIVYTQYF. The CDR3 region has the DNA TGTGCCAGCACCCGACTTAGCGGGATTGTTTATACGCAGTATTTT.

This clone was detected only once. The chain employs TRBV27 and TRBJ2-2, with D hard to call. The CDR3 has 14 residues. Trimming took 5 bases from V and 7 from J, leaving 14 bases between them. In germline, CDR1 is MNHEY, CDR2 SMNVEV (reference sequence). CDR3: CASSPNTGGGELFF. In DNA, the CDR3 is TGTGCCAGCAGTCCTAATACGGGTGGCGGGGAGCTGTTTTTT.

This chain joins TRBV7-2 and TRBJ1-2; D is possibly TRBD1 (6 bases). Trimming took off 2 bases at V and 4 bases at J, with 8 bases between the two ends. CDR3 length: 13 residues. Per germline, CDR1 SGHTA and CDR2 FQGNSA. The CDR3 is CASSLNRAYGYTF. In DNA form, the CDR3 reads TGTGCCAGCAGCTTAAACAGGGCCTATGGCTACACCTTC.

The rearrangement uses TRBV7-3 and TRBJ2-1; D may be TRBD1 or TRBD2 (7 bases each). CDR1 and CDR2 (germline): SGHTA, FQGTGA. The CDR3 extends over 16 amino acids. V lost 3 bases to trimming and J lost 9 bases, with 21 bases between them. The CDR3 region has the DNA TGTGCCAGCAGCTTGAGCGGGACAGTTACTTTGAGTGAGCAGTTCTTC. This encodes CASSLSGTVTLSEQFF.

This chain uses TRBV5-5 with TRBJ2-7; 11 positions agree with TRBD2. With 0 bases clipped from V and 3 bases from J, the junction kept 8 bases outside the gene matches. In germline, CDR1 is SGHKS, CDR2 YYEKEE (reference sequence). The CDR3 length is 17 residues. CDR3: CASSLGLAGGSGYEQYF. As DNA, the CDR3 is TGTGCCAGCAGCTTGGGGCTAGCGGGAGGTTCTGGCTACGAGCAGTACTTC.

This chain uses TRBV5-1 with TRBJ2-1; the match to TRBD2 covers 12 bases. This CDR3 contains 16 residues. Germline CDR1 and CDR2: SGHRS and YFSETQ. The junction had 6 bases not matched to a gene; V was cut back by 2 bases and J by 6 bases. The CDR3 nucleotides read TGCGCCAGCAGCTTACCCCTAGCGGGAGGGCCCAATGAGCAGTTCTTC. Its protein product is CASSLPLAGGPNEQFF.

The chain uses TRBV18 and TRBJ2-7, with 12 bases that match TRBD2. The CDR3 has 16 residues. The germline CDR1 and CDR2 sequences are KGHSH and LQKENI. V shed 2 bases, J shed 2 bases, and the junction held 4 bases outside the gene matches. The CDR3 here is CASSPTASGRAYEQYF. In nucleotides, the CDR3 is TGTGCCAGCTCACCAACGGCTAGCGGGAGGGCCTACGAGCAGTACTTC.

This chain uses TRBV5-6 with TRBJ2-1; 9 positions match TRBD2. Looked up from germline, CDR1 is SGHDT and CDR2 is YYEEEE. V shed 3 bases, J shed 4 bases, and the junction held 8 bases outside the gene matches. The CDR3 runs to 16 residues. The CDR3, as DNA: TGTGCCAGCAGCTGGACACGGACTAGCGCTTACAATGAGCAGTTCTTC. This gives the protein CASSWTRTSAYNEQFF.

The chain carries TRBV5-6 and TRBJ1-1, with unresolved D. V lost 2 bases and J 2 bases, leaving 1 base between the germline ends. The V gene's germline CDR1 is SGHDT and CDR2 YYEEEE. CDR3 size: 11 residues. CDR3 in amino acids: CASSLNTEAFF. CDR3 DNA: TGTGCCAGCAGCTTAAACACTGAAGCTTTCTTT.

The chain recombines TRBV7-9 with TRBJ1-1; D might be TRBD1 (6 bases). V was pared by 5 bases and J by 1 base, with 8 bases between. Germline V CDR1 and CDR2: SEHNR, FQNEAQ (reference sequence). This CDR3 is built from 13 residues. CDR3 DNA sequence: TGTGCCAGCAGCACAGGGTCGAACACTGAAGCTTTCTTT. This gives the protein CASSTGSNTEAFF. Combining the CDR3 with reference TRBV7-9 and TRBJ1-1 gives the whole variable domain DTGVSQNPRHKITKRGQNVTFRCDPISEHNRLYWYRQTLGQGPEFLTYFQNEAQLEKSRLLSDRFSAERPKGSFSTLEIQRTEQGDSAMYLCASSTGSNTEAFFGQGTRLTVV.